This T cell receptor beta chain was sequenced during a study of identical twins (TCRdb year 2016). For the wider study: TCR alpha and beta repertoires from monozygotic twins, unrelated adults of various ages and cord blood were deep-sequenced to test whether fetal clonotypes persist. To rule out contamination, replicate twin experiments were performed at different times with different library preparation protocols. The full study reports these points: Out-of-frame TCR alpha sharing in monozygotic twins was systematically underestimated by recombination models, whereas sharing between unrelated individuals was in agreement with the recombination models. Because the same donors could not be followed over many years, the conclusions relied on cross-sectional statistical analysis. In beta out-of-frame sequences, excess twin sharing was weaker, because having fewer shared sequences lowered the signal-to-noise ratio. Zero-insertion analyses could be partly confounded by invariant T cells such as MAIT and iNKT, though diverse VJ usage argued against such confounding for most clonotypes. Fewer insertions were carried by abundant cord blood beta clonotypes; a weaker similar trend was observed in young adult naive repertoires, while no such trend was observed in memory repertoires. Compared with coincidental sharing between unrelated individuals, out-of-frame TCR alpha sequences shared between twins had an excess of sequences with low generation probability.

Many counts were recorded for this clonotype. The target of this receptor is not known. The sample holds no much larger clone one base away, and base qualities are not on file. Only healthy Caucasian donors were included. Using Miltenyi CD45RO+ enrichment and human naive T-cell isolation kits, memory (CD45RO+) and naive T cells were isolated from PBMC. Library creation used 5' RACE. TCRdb names Illumina HiSeq 2000 as the instrument used. Template switching introduced a universal primer binding site; the final cDNA contained a unique molecular identifier, enabling accurate counting of TCR cDNA molecules. First-strand cDNA for TCR alpha and beta chains was synthesized from specific primers in the conserved constant-segment region. To control for contamination, each cDNA library was double barcoded with a SMART-Mk sample barcode plus Illumina barcodes. TruSeq adapter sequences, together with Illumina sample barcodes, were added in two successive PCR steps. TCR alpha and beta cDNA libraries were sequenced on the Illumina HiSeq platform with custom primers. The published analysis was carried out like this. Raw reads were processed with MiGEC to extract unique molecular identifiers, and MiXCR was used to determine CDR3 positions. For each individual, recombination models were inferred using an EM algorithm with the repgenHMM and IGoR tools. The tcR package in R was used for shared clonotype analysis, with sharing normalized by the product of cloneset sizes. To study raw recombination without the effects of thymic and clonal selection, out-of-frame nonproductive sequences were analyzed. TCRdb passed the public sequencing reads through fastp at Q25 and MiXCR, retaining productive beta sequences. Rows with a matching CDR3 protein are joined into one entry that keeps the most common DNA and genes. In this record, the V and J calls reflect TCRdb's handling and not the investigators' own analysis. The sample records about 150,000 distinct CDR3 sequences, approximately 4% of which are singletons. The biggest ten clones account for 8.1% of the sample.

The source material was memory T cells sorted from blood. Taken with the paper, the label for cell subset or site translates to: CD45RO+ enriched T cells. The receptor comes from a man younger than 35 in good health.

DNA sequence: TGTGCCAGCAGCTGGGGACAGGTTGATAATTCACCCCTCCACTTT. Its amino acids are CASSWGQVDNSPLHF. This sequence uses TRBV7-2 and TRBJ1-6, and 8 junctional nucleotides match TRBD1. From cysteine to phenylalanine, the CDR3 is 15 amino acids long. Just CDR3 DNA is preserved here, 45 bases in frame from base 1. For CDR1 and CDR2, the germline V gene lists SGHTA and FQGNSA. Clipping removes 4 bases from V and 5 bases from J, with 4 as the unmatched junction base count.